This T cell receptor beta chain stems from a study of blood T cell repertoires in COVID-19. The CDR3 runs 15 residues. Germline CDR1 SNHLY, CDR2 FYNNEI. V lost 5 bases and J lost 1, with 13 bases in between. Original analysis: From reference gene primer amplification, estimates of nucleated cell counts were derived. Profiled with immunoSEQ multiplex PCR; TCRdb holds only in-frame clones, not every one. V, J and clone size are taken as reported in that table, and D and trimming were inferred from the DNA itself. This sample has fewer than 250,000 clones, with approximately 86% found just once. The chain recombines TRBV2 with TRBJ2-3; a weak D match, TRBD1 (5 bases). This TCR came from a human donor in a cohort sampled during active COVID-19. The sequencing input was peripheral blood. Written as DNA, the CDR3 is TGTGCCAGCAGTTCCTGGAAAGGGGGCACAGATACGCAGTATTTT. Translated, it gives CASSSWKGGTDTQYF.